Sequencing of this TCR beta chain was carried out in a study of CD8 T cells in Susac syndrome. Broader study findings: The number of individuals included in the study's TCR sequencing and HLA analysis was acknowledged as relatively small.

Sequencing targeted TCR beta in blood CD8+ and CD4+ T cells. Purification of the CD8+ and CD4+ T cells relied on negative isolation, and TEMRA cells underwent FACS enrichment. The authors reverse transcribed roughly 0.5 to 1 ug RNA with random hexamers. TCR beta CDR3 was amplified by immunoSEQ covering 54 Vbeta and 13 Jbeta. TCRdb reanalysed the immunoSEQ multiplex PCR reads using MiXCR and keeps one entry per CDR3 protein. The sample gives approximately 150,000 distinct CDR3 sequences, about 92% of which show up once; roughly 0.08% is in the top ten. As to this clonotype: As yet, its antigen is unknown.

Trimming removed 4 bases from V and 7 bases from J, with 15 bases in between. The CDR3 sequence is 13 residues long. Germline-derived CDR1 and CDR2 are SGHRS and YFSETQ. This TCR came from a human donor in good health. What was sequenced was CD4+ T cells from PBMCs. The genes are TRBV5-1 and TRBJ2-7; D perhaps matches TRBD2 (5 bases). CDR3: CASSNPPREEQYF. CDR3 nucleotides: TGCGCCAGCAGCAACCCCCCGAGGGAGGAGCAGTACTTC.